Each of the 14 T cell receptor beta chains below was sequenced from the same sample in a study of OX40 agonist ivuxolimab in advanced cancers. Some clones are missing from TCRdb's copy, which holds only in-frame ones; the method was immunoSEQ multiplex PCR. The data show about 66,000 clones, with around 80% seen just once and 5% held by the top ten. The specimen was CD4+ or CD8+ T cells sorted from blood, collected in a trial of the OX40 agonist ivuxolimab. The receptors were gathered from an adult with an advanced solid tumor such as melanoma, head and neck, liver or kidney cancer.

This clone was observed once. This rearrangement joins TRBV6-5 to TRBJ2-7; D remains ambiguous. Trimming took off 8 bases at V and 1 base at J, with 3 bases between the two ends. CDR3 length: 10 residues. The germline gives CDR1 MNHEY, CDR2 SVGAGI. The CDR3 DNA is TGTGCCAGCGGGTCCTACGAGCAGTACTTC. It encodes CASGSYEQYF.

The chain carries TRBV30 and TRBJ1-3, with unresolved D. Trimming took off 2 bases at V and 1 base at J, with 6 bases between the two ends. The germline V gene has CDR1 GTSNPN and CDR2 SVGIG (reference sequence). CDR3 length equals 13 residues. CDR3 sequence (DNA): TGTGCCTGGAGTCGGGTTTCTGGAAACACCATATATTTT. Its translation is CAWSRVSGNTIYF.

V gene TRBV5-6 combines with J gene TRBJ2-5, with D perhaps being TRBD1 or TRBD2 (5 bases each). Trimming removed 5 bases from V and 2 bases from J, with 13 bases in between. Germline assignment: CDR1 SGHDT and CDR2 YYEEEE. The CDR3 is made up of 14 amino acids. CDR3 DNA sequence: TGTGCCAGCAGGTCGAGGGGTGGTCAAGAGACCCAGTACTTC. It is translated as CASRSRGGQETQYF.

This chain joins TRBV4-1 and TRBJ2-7; TRBD1 might be the D (6 bases). The CDR3 contains 15 residues. CDR1 and CDR2 from the germline V gene are MGHRA and YSYEKL. Trimming stripped 0 bases from V and 7 bases from J, with 16 bases between. CDR3 sequence: CASSQERAGVGEQYF. CDR3 nucleotide sequence: TGCGCCAGCAGCCAAGAGAGGGCAGGGGTAGGGGAGCAGTACTTC.

This clone was detected once. This chain links TRBV10-2 with TRBJ2-3; 10 bases line up with TRBD2. Germline CDR1 reads WSHSY; CDR2 reads SAAADI. J lost 6 bases, V lost 4 bases, and 7 bases had no gene match. The CDR3 spans 15 residues. CDR3 bases: TGCGCCAGCAGTGCCACTAGCGGGGTCCGTGATACGCAGTATTTT. Amino acids: CASSATSGVRDTQYF.

This clone was recorded once. The J gene is TRBJ2-1, the V gene TRBV5-1; a weak D match, TRBD2 (7 bases). Per the germline V gene, CDR1 is SGHRS and CDR2 is YFSETQ. This CDR3 has 16 amino acids. Trimming shortened V by 4 bases and J by 6 bases, and 20 bases separated the two germline ends. In nucleotides, the CDR3 is TGCGCCAGCAGCCCGATAGGGGGGAGGGCCGGCAATGAGCAGTTCTTC. Translated, it gives CASSPIGGRAGNEQFF.

The chain combines TRBV5-5 with TRBJ2-7; tentatively, D is TRBD2 (6 bases). CDR3 length: 15 amino acids. Trimming removed 2 bases at V and 1 base at J, with 13 bases between. Germline CDR1 is SGHKS and CDR2 is YYEKEE (reference sequence). The CDR3 DNA is TGTGCCAGCAGCTTTGGAGCGGAGGGATCCTACGAGCAGTACTTC. Its translation: CASSFGAEGSYEQYF.

The CDR3 loop reads CASTAITTNQPQHF. DNA for the CDR3: TGTGCCAGCACGGCAATCACAACGAATCAGCCCCAGCATTTT. The chain is built from TRBV6-1 and TRBJ1-5; D is ambiguous. With 7 bases removed from V and 4 bases from J, the gap between germline ends came to 14 bases. The germline V gene has CDR1 MNHNS and CDR2 SASEGT. CDR3 length equals 14 residues.

This clone turned up a few times. The chain is built from TRBV9 and TRBJ2-7; D may be TRBD1 (6 bases). The CDR3 runs to 15 residues. The V gene lost 4 bases and the J gene lost 6 bases, with 20 bases spanning the gap. The V gene's germline CDR1 is SGDLS and CDR2 YYNGEE. CDR3 sequence reads: CASSSRDKLRGEQYF. DNA of the CDR3: TGTGCCAGCAGCTCACGGGACAAACTGAGGGGCGAGCAGTACTTC.

The V gene is TRBV4-1, the J gene TRBJ1-4; D is ambiguous. The CDR3 has 15 residues. Between the trimmed V and J ends, which lost 4 bases and 0 bases, there was a span of 9 bases. The germline CDR1 and CDR2 sequences are MGHRA and YSYEKL. The CDR3 nucleotides are TGCGCCAGCAGCCCTTTATTTGCAACTAATGAAAAACTGTTTTTT. Translation: CASSPLFATNEKLFF.

V is TRBV5-6 and J is TRBJ2-7, with D uncertain. The CDR3 runs 14 residues. V lost 0 bases, J lost 1 base, and 8 bases lay in between. Germline values: CDR1 SGHDT, CDR2 YYEEEE. In DNA form, the CDR3 reads TGTGCCAGCAGCTTGGGTCATCGGTCCTACGAGCAGTACTTC. The encoded protein is CASSLGHRSYEQYF.

The chain has TRBV4-1 and TRBJ1-1; D ambiguous. V was clipped by 1 base and J by 10 bases, with 10 bases between them. The CDR3 has 12 residues. Germline CDR1 MGHRA, CDR2 YSYEKL. The CDR3 DNA sequence: TGCGCCAGCAGCCAAGGTGCCGAGGGAGCTTTCTTT. Protein: CASSQGAEGAFF.

The rearrangement uses TRBV4-2 and TRBJ2-3; D tentatively reads TRBD1 or TRBD2 (6 bases each). The germline V gene encodes CDR1 LGHNA and CDR2 YNFKEQ. V dropped 3 bases and J dropped 4 bases, with 20 bases sitting between them. The CDR3 consists of 17 residues. The CDR3 region is CASSQALRGRGPDTQYF. For the CDR3, the DNA is TGTGCCAGCAGCCAGGCACTCCGGGGGCGGGGCCCAGATACGCAGTATTTT.

V gene TRBV6-1 combines with J gene TRBJ2-7; no definite D call. The V and J ends lost 2 bases and 7 bases respectively, with 12 bases between them. The CDR3 is made up of 13 amino acids. The germline V gene has CDR1 MNHNS and CDR2 SASEGT. CDR3 bases: TGTGCCAGCAGTGAATCATGGGTCCGGGAGCAGTACTTC. It specifies CASSESWVREQYF.